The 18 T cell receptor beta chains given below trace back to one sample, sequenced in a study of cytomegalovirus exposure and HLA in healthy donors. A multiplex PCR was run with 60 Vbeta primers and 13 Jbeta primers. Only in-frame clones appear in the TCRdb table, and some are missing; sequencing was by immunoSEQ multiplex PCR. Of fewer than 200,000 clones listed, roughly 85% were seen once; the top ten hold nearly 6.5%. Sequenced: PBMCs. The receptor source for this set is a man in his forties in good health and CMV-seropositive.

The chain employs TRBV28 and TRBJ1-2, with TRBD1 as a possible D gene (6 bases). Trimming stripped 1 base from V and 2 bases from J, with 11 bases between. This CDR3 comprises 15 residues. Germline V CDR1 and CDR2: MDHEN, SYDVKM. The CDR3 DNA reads TGTGCCAGCAGTTTATTAGGACAGCACAACTATGGCTACACCTTC. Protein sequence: CASSLLGQHNYGYTF.

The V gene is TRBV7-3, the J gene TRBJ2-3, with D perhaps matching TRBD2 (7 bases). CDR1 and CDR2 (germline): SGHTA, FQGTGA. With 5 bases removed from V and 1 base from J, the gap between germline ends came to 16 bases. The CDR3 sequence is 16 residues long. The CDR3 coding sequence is TGTGCCAGCAGCCGGAGGGGGGCGGGGGGCACAGATACGCAGTATTTT. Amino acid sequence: CASSRRGAGGTDTQYF.

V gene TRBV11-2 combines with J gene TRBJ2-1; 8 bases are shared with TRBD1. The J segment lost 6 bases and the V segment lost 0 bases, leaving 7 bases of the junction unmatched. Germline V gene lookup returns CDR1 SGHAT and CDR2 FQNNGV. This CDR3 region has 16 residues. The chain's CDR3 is CASSLDPGQGANEQFF. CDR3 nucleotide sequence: TGTGCCAGCAGCTTAGATCCTGGACAGGGTGCCAATGAGCAGTTCTTC.

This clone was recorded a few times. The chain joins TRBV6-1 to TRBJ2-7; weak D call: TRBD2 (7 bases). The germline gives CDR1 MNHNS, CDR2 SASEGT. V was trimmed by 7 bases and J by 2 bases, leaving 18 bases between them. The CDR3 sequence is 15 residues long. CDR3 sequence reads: CASKVGGQLTYEQYF. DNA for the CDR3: TGTGCCAGCAAGGTGGGGGGGCAGTTAACCTACGAGCAGTACTTC.

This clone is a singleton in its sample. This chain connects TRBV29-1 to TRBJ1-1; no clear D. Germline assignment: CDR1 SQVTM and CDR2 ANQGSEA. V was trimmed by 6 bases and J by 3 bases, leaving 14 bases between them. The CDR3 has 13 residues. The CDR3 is CSVEDLKYTEAFF. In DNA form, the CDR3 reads TGCAGCGTCGAGGATTTGAAGTACACTGAAGCTTTCTTT.

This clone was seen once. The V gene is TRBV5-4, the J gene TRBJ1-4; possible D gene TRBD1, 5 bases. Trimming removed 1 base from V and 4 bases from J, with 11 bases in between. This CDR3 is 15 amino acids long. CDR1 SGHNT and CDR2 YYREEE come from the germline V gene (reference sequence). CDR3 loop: CASSLSGSHNEKLFF. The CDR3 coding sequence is TGTGCCAGCAGCTTGTCAGGGTCCCATAATGAAAAACTGTTTTTT.

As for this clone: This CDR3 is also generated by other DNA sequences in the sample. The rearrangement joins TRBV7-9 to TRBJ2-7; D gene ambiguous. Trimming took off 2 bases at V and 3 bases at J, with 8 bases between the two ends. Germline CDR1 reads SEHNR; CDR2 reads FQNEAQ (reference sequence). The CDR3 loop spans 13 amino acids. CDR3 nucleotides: TGTGCCAGCAGCTTACCAGGCAGCTACGAGCAGTACTTC. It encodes CASSLPGSYEQYF.

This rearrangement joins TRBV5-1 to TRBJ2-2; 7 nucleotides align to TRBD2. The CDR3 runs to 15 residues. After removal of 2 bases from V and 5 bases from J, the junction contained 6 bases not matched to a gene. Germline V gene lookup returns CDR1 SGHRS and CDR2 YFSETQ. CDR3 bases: TGCGCCAGCAGCTTTGGCGGGAGCGTTACCGGGGAGCTGTTTTTT. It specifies CASSFGGSVTGELFF.

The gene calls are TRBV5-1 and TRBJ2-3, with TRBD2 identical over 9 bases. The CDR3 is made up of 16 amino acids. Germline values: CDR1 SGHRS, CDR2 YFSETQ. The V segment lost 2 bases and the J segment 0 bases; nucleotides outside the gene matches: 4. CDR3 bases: TGCGCCAGCAGCTTATTTACTAGCGGGAGCACAGATACGCAGTATTTT. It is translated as CASSLFTSGSTDTQYF.

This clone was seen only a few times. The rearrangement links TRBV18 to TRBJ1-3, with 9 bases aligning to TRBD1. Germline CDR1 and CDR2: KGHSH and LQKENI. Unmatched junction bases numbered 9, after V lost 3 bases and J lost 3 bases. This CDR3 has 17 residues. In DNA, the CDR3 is TGTGCCAGCTCACCGAGGACAGGGGAGGAACGTGGAAACACCATATATTTT. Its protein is CASSPRTGEERGNTIYF.

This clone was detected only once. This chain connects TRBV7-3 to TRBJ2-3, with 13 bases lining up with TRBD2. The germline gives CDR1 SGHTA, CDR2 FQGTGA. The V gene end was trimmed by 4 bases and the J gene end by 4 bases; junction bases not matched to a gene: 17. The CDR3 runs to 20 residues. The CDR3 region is CASSSIGLAGDPLLPDTQYF. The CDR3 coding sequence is TGTGCCAGCAGCTCCATAGGACTAGCGGGAGACCCCTTGCTCCCAGATACGCAGTATTTT.

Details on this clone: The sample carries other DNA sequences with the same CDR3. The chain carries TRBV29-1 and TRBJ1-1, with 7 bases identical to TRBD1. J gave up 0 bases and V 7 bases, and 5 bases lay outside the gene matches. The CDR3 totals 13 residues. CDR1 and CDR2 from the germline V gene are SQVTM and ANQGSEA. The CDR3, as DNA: TGCAGCGCTCTGGGACAGATGAACACTGAAGCTTTCTTT. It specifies CSALGQMNTEAFF.

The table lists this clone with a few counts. CDR3 in amino acids: CASSLDSAPSPEKLFF. As DNA, the CDR3 is TGTGCCAGCAGCCTAGACTCCGCGCCAAGTCCTGAAAAACTGTTTTTT. The chain has TRBV7-9 and TRBJ1-4; no clear D gene. CDR3 length: 16 amino acids. Germline CDR1 is SEHNR and CDR2 is FQNEAQ (reference sequence). V was clipped by 5 bases and J by 7 bases, with 20 bases between them.

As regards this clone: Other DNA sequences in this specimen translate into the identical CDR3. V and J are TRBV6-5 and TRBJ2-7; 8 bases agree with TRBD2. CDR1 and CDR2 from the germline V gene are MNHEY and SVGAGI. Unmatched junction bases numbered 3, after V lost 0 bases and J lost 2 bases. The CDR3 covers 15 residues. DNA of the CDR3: TGTGCCAGCAGTTACTCCTTAGCGGGGACCTACGAGCAGTACTTC. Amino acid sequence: CASSYSLAGTYEQYF.

Here the CDR3 DNA reads TGTGCCAGCAGCGCAGGGATGAACACTGAAGCTTTCTTT. Its protein product is CASSAGMNTEAFF. The genes are TRBV7-2 and TRBJ1-1, with D possibly being TRBD1 (5 bases). The V gene lost 5 bases and the J gene lost 0 bases, with 7 bases spanning the gap. CDR1 and CDR2 (germline): SGHTA, FQGNSA. This CDR3 comprises 13 residues. Drawing the rest from reference TRBV7-2 and TRBJ1-1, the complete variable domain is GAGVSQSPSNKVTEKGKDVELRCDPISGHTALYWYRQSLGQGLEFLIYFQGNSAPDKSGLPSDRFSAERTGGSVSTLTIQRTQQEDSAVYLCASSAGMNTEAFFGQGTRLTVV.

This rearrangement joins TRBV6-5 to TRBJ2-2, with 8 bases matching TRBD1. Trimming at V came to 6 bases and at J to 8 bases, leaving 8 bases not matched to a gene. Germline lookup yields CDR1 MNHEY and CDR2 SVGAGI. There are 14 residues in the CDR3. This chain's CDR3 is CASSQGAPPGELFF. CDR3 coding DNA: TGTGCCAGCAGCCAGGGGGCACCTCCTGGGGAGCTGTTTTTT.

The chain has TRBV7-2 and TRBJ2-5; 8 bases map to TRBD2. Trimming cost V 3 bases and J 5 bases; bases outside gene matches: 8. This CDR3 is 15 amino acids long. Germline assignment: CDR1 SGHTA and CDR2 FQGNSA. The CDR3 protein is CASSFSSGSWETQYF. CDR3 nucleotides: TGTGCCAGCAGCTTCTCTAGCGGGTCGTGGGAGACCCAGTACTTC.

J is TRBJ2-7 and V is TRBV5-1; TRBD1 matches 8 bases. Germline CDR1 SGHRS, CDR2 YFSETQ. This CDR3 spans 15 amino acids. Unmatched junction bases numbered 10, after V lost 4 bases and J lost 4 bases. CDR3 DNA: TGCGCCAGCAGCGGACCGGGACAGGAGGAATACGAGCAGTACTTC. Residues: CASSGPGQEEYEQYF.